These 29 T cell receptor beta chains were all obtained from the same sample, sequenced in a study of human T cells and chemical hapten exposure. Time point denoted: patch test 1, 2 weeks after DPC sensitization. Specified treatment: therapeutic diphenylcyclopropenone sensitization with weekly scalp DPC. TCRdb re-called the RACE reads through MiXCR, storing one row per CDR3 protein. Of roughly 380,000 distinct CDR3 sequences listed, nearly 5% are singletons. The sample was whole blood, taken in connection with sensitization to the hapten diphenylcyclopropenone (DPC). These receptors were obtained from a woman between 50 and 59 years old with alopecia areata. Some clones in this sample may be carry-over from other donors' samples.

The chain uses TRBV20-1 and TRBJ2-7, with D unclear. Germline V gene data show CDR1 as DFQATT and CDR2 as SNEGSKA (reference sequence). V lost 5 bases to trimming and J lost 7 bases, with 18 bases between them. CDR3 length equals 13 residues. CDR3 DNA sequence: TGCAGTGCTTTCTACCCGAGAATGGGGGAGCAGTACTTC. Residues: CSAFYPRMGEQYF.

There are many counts of this clonotype. This chain joins TRBV28 and TRBJ1-2; D is unclear. Germline V CDR1 and CDR2: MDHEN, SYDVKM. The germline V and J ends were trimmed by 4 bases and 4 bases, with 10 bases remaining between them. The CDR3 loop spans 13 amino acids. In DNA, the CDR3 is TGTGCCAGCAGTTCGCCCGACGGCTATGGCTACACCTTC. It translates to CASSSPDGYGYTF.

This clonotype was observed a handful of times. The chain has TRBV20-1 and TRBJ2-7; 7 nucleotides line up with TRBD2. Germline CDR1 is DFQATT and CDR2 is SNEGSKA (reference sequence). The CDR3 spans 13 residues. V gave up 3 bases and J gave up 3 bases; unmatched junction bases: 5. This CDR3 is CSASGGKDYEQYF. The CDR3 nucleotides read TGCAGTGCTAGCGGGGGGAAAGACTACGAGCAGTACTTC.

This clonotype was seen ten or more times. The gene calls are TRBV6-2 or TRBV6-3 and TRBJ1-1; D remains unclear. The CDR3 covers 14 residues. Trimming cost V 2 bases and J 0 bases, with 7 bases left between them. Germline V gene lookup returns CDR1 MNHEY and CDR2 SVGEGT. The CDR3 DNA reads TGTGCCAGCAGTTACAGAGGGATGAACACTGAAGCTTTCTTT. Translating gives CASSYRGMNTEAFF.

The sample holds many counts of this clonotype. The gene calls are TRBV5-1 and TRBJ1-5; D unresolved. Trimming pared 0 bases from V and 1 base from J, leaving 8 bases between. Germline CDR1 reads SGHRS; CDR2 reads YFSETQ. CDR3 length equals 15 residues. CDR3 protein: CASSLAAGSNQPQHF. CDR3 coding DNA: TGCGCCAGCAGCTTGGCCGCGGGGAGCAATCAGCCCCAGCATTTT.

This clonotype was recorded many times. The J gene is TRBJ2-3, the V gene TRBV29-1, with 12 bases fitting TRBD2. The CDR3 extends over 16 amino acids. Germline V gene data show CDR1 as SQVTM and CDR2 as ANQGSEA. The V gene end was trimmed by 6 bases and the J gene end by 0 bases; junction bases not matched to a gene: 7. The chain's CDR3 is CSVGSGLAGSTDTQYF. CDR3 sequence (DNA): TGCAGCGTCGGCTCTGGACTAGCGGGGAGCACAGATACGCAGTATTTT.

This clonotype has at least ten counts. The rearrangement joins TRBV13 to TRBJ2-3, with D maybe TRBD1 (6 bases). CDR3 length: 14 amino acids. Germline values: CDR1 PRHDT, CDR2 FYEKMQ (reference sequence). Trimming removed 6 bases at V and 0 bases at J, with 10 bases between. The DNA for the CDR3 is TGTGCCAGCAGACCAGGGGCTAGCACAGATACGCAGTATTTT. This encodes CASRPGASTDTQYF.

On this clonotype: A much larger clone lies a single base off, so this may be a read error. The chain couples TRBV10-3 to TRBJ1-6, with D perhaps TRBD1 (5 bases). The CDR3 has 15 residues. Germline values: CDR1 ENHRY, CDR2 SYGVKD. Trimming removed 2 bases at V and 10 bases at J, with 15 bases between. CDR3 protein: CAISETGRGKSPLHF. CDR3 nucleotides: TGTGCCATCAGTGAGACGGGACGGGGGAAATCACCCCTCCACTTT.

There are many counts of this clonotype. The chain joins TRBV6-5 to TRBJ1-2; 8 nucleotides agree with TRBD1. Germline CDR1 and CDR2: MNHEY and SVGAGI. The J segment lost 4 bases and the V segment lost 7 bases, leaving 14 bases of the junction unmatched. The CDR3 consists of 16 residues. CDR3 in amino acids: CASTYGTGLDTYGYTF. The CDR3 DNA follows: TGTGCCAGCACTTATGGGACAGGCTTAGATACCTATGGCTACACCTTC.

This clonotype came up a few times. V is TRBV12-3 or TRBV12-4 and J is TRBJ1-1; no definite D call. This CDR3 has 14 amino acids. The germline V and J ends were trimmed by 3 bases and 0 bases, with 8 bases remaining between them. The CDR3 spells CASSLVALNTEAFF. The CDR3 DNA is TGTGCCAGCAGTTTGGTGGCCCTGAACACTGAAGCTTTCTTT.

This clonotype occurred once. At one boundary the junction diverges from the germline segment, which might be a read error. V usage is TRBV5-1 and J usage is TRBJ1-5; 7 bases are a match to TRBD1. CDR3 length: 15 residues. CDR1 SGHRS and CDR2 YFSETQ come from the germline V gene. The DNA of the CDR3 is TGCGTCAGCAGCTTGGGCACAGGGGCCGATCAGCCCCAGCATTTT. Translating it yields CVSSLGTGADQPQHF.

There are a few counts of this clonotype. The chain joins TRBV7-2 to TRBJ2-2; TRBD2 matches at 11 bases. CDR3 size: 17 residues. V lost 5 bases, J lost 1 base, and 6 bases stayed unmatched. Germline CDR1 is SGHTA and CDR2 is FQGNSA. The CDR3 bases are TGTGCCAGCAGCGAACCCGGACTAGCGGGGAACACCGGGGAGCTGTTTTTT. This translates into CASSEPGLAGNTGELFF.

This clonotype was counted many times. This rearrangement joins TRBV6-5 to TRBJ2-2; TRBD1 agrees at 7 bases. In germline, CDR1 is MNHEY, CDR2 SVGAGI. J gave up 0 bases and V 2 bases, and 6 bases lay outside the gene matches. This CDR3 has 17 residues. Here the CDR3 DNA reads TGTGCCAGCAGTTACCCCAGACAGGGACCGAACACCGGGGAGCTGTTTTTT. Translating it yields CASSYPRQGPNTGELFF.

This clonotype has ten or more counts. The chain joins TRBV5-1 to TRBJ2-3, with D possibly TRBD1 on 7 matching bases. The germline V and J ends were trimmed by 2 bases and 6 bases, with 16 bases remaining between them. The CDR3 is 15 residues long. The germline CDR1 and CDR2 sequences are SGHRS and YFSETQ. CDR3 loop: CASSFGGGSGDTQYF. CDR3 DNA sequence: TGCGCCAGCAGCTTCGGAGGGGGCTCAGGGGATACGCAGTATTTT.

The J gene is TRBJ2-3, the V gene TRBV6-1; the match to TRBD1 covers 10 bases. The CDR3 has 15 residues. V lost 3 bases, J lost 4 bases, and 4 bases stayed unmatched. Per germline, CDR1 MNHNS and CDR2 SASEGT. CDR3 in DNA: TGTGCCAGCAGTGATCGGGGGACAGGGGCAGATACGCAGTATTTT. This sequence encodes CASSDRGTGADTQYF.

This clonotype has a handful of counts. The rearrangement joins TRBV29-1 to TRBJ2-1, with a possible D match to TRBD2 (5 bases). The CDR3 is 13 residues long. The germline V and J ends were trimmed by 2 bases and 6 bases, with 11 bases remaining between them. The germline V gene has CDR1 SQVTM and CDR2 ANQGSEA. The CDR3 reads CSVESGAANEQFF. CDR3 DNA sequence: TGCAGCGTTGAATCAGGAGCGGCCAATGAGCAGTTCTTC.

The chain is built from TRBV3-1 and TRBJ2-7; tentative D call: TRBD1 (6 bases). V was cut by 4 bases and J by 5 bases, with 18 bases left in between. The germline V gene encodes CDR1 LGHDT and CDR2 YNNKEL (reference sequence). The CDR3 has 15 amino acids. The CDR3 coding sequence is TGTGCCAGCAGCCCCGGGACAACGAGCCCCCACGAGCAGTACTTC. Translated, it gives CASSPGTTSPHEQYF.

The chain has TRBV13 and TRBJ2-1, with 8 bases that match TRBD1. The germline V gene has CDR1 PRHDT and CDR2 FYEKMQ (reference sequence). J was trimmed by 6 bases and V by 7 bases; bases with no gene match: 5. The CDR3 totals 13 residues. CDR3 sequence (DNA): TGTGCCAGCAACAGGGGGACGGGCAATGAGCAGTTCTTC. Translated, it gives CASNRGTGNEQFF. The variable domain in full, with the rest retrieved from reference TRBV13 and TRBJ2-1, is AAGVIQSPRHLIKEKRETATLKCYPIPRHDTVYWYQQGPGQDPQFLISFYEKMQSDKGSIPDRFSAQQFSDYHSELNMSSLELGDSALYFCASNRGTGNEQFFGPGTRLTVL.

The rearrangement joins TRBV29-1 to TRBJ2-3; 8 bases match TRBD2. Germline values: CDR1 SQVTM, CDR2 ANQGSEA. Unmatched junction bases numbered 16, after V lost 7 bases and J lost 1 base. This CDR3 contains 17 residues. The CDR3 protein is CSGKGGAGAHRTDTQYF. The CDR3, as DNA: TGCAGCGGGAAAGGTGGAGCGGGAGCACACCGCACAGATACGCAGTATTTT.

There are many counts of this clonotype. The rearrangement joins TRBV10-3 to TRBJ2-1; D not resolved. Between the trimmed V and J ends, which lost 3 bases and 15 bases, there was a span of 12 bases. CDR1 is ENHRY and CDR2 is SYGVKD in the germline V gene. The CDR3 is 11 amino acids. The CDR3 sequence: CAISEGTVLFF. CDR3 coding DNA: TGTGCCATCAGTGAAGGAACGGTGCTGTTCTTC.

The gene calls are TRBV28 and TRBJ2-7; TRBD1 matches at 8 bases. Germline V gene lookup returns CDR1 MDHEN and CDR2 SYDVKM. The CDR3 totals 17 residues. V lost 4 bases and J lost 2; bases outside the gene matches: 13. The CDR3 coding sequence is TGTGCCAGCAGTTCAGCGTTCGTTCGGGACAGGCCCTACGAGCAGTACTTC. Amino acids: CASSSAFVRDRPYEQYF.

This clonotype was detected only a few times. The J gene is TRBJ2-7, the V gene TRBV7-9; tentative D call: TRBD1 (5 bases). The CDR3 covers 12 residues. In germline, CDR1 is SEHNR, CDR2 FQNEAQ (reference sequence). V gave up 9 bases and J gave up 0 bases, with 9 bases separating them. The CDR3 sequence: CASTGVSYEQYF. CDR3 DNA sequence: TGTGCCAGTACAGGAGTCTCCTACGAGCAGTACTTC.

In this sample, this clonotype turned up a few times. The chain combines TRBV7-9 with TRBJ1-2; no definite D call. The germline CDR1 and CDR2 sequences are SEHNR and FQNEAQ (reference sequence). The ends were cut back, 4 bases at V and 0 bases at J, with 15 bases in the middle. The CDR3 covers 16 residues. The CDR3 DNA sequence: TGTGCCAGCAGCTCCCTCCTGCTGTCAACTAACTATGGCTACACCTTC. Its protein is CASSSLLLSTNYGYTF.

This clonotype was observed a handful of times. The V call is TRBV5-6, the J call TRBJ1-1; D may be TRBD1 (6 bases). Looked up from germline, CDR1 is SGHDT and CDR2 is YYEEEE. The CDR3 loop spans 14 amino acids. V shed 0 bases and J shed 7 bases, with 13 bases lying between them. The CDR3 region is CASSLEGGRREAFF. CDR3 DNA: TGTGCCAGCAGCTTGGAAGGGGGGCGCCGTGAAGCTTTCTTT.

The sample holds many counts of this clonotype. The gene calls are TRBV5-1 and TRBJ1-4, with TRBD1 identical over 8 bases. Looked up from germline, CDR1 is SGHRS and CDR2 is YFSETQ. V was clipped by 4 bases and J by 0 bases; unmatched bases: 2. The CDR3 has 15 amino acids. This CDR3 reads CASSVDRATNEKLFF. CDR3 bases: TGCGCCAGCAGCGTGGACAGGGCAACTAATGAAAAACTGTTTTTT. Together with reference TRBV5-1 and TRBJ1-4, the CDR3 gives the full variable domain: KAGVTQTPRYLIKTRGQQVTLSCSPISGHRSVSWYQQTPGQGLQFLFEYFSETQRNKGNFPGRFSGRQFSNSRSEMNVSTLELGDSALYLCASSVDRATNEKLFFGSGTQLSVL.

This clonotype was observed at least ten times. The CDR3 DNA reads TGTGCCAGCAGGCAGGGGTATGAAAAACTGTTTTTT. It encodes CASRQGYEKLFF. The chain has TRBV12-3 or TRBV12-4 and TRBJ1-4; a possible D gene is TRBD1 (6 bases). With 6 bases removed from V and 6 bases from J, the gap between germline ends came to 8 bases. The CDR3 spans 12 residues.

This clonotype was detected only a few times. J is TRBJ2-7 and V is TRBV6-5; 9 positions agree with TRBD2. The CDR3 has 14 amino acids. The V and J ends lost 4 bases and 6 bases, in that order; junction bases with no gene match: 7. Germline V gene lookup returns CDR1 MNHEY and CDR2 SVGAGI. Written as DNA, the CDR3 is TGTGCCAGCAGTTCCCCGGGACTAGCATCCGAGCAGTACTTC. This encodes CASSSPGLASEQYF.

The sample holds a few counts of this clonotype. The V call is TRBV2, the J call TRBJ1-4, with TRBD1 identical over 7 bases. The CDR3 loop spans 16 amino acids. V shed 8 bases and J 7 bases; nucleotides not matched to a gene: 16. CDR1 and CDR2 (germline): SNHLY, FYNNEI. The CDR3 DNA follows: TGTGCCAGCCTCAACACAGGGGCCGGGGTATTTGAAAAACTGTTTTTT. Translating it yields CASLNTGAGVFEKLFF. Together with reference TRBV2 and TRBJ1-4, the CDR3 gives the full variable domain: EPEVTQTPSHQVTQMGQEVILRCVPISNHLYFYWYRQILGQKVEFLVSFYNNEISEKSEIFDDQFSVERPDGSNFTLKIRSTKLEDSAMYFCASLNTGAGVFEKLFFGSGTQLSVL.

The chain combines TRBV18 with TRBJ2-3; 7 positions agree with TRBD2. The CDR3 spans 16 residues. V lost 6 bases, J lost 8 bases, and 17 bases stayed unmatched. Germline CDR1 reads KGHSH; CDR2 reads LQKENI. DNA of the CDR3: TGTGCCAGCTCGCTAGACAGCGGGGCCACGTGGGGTACGCAGTATTTT. This encodes CASSLDSGATWGTQYF.